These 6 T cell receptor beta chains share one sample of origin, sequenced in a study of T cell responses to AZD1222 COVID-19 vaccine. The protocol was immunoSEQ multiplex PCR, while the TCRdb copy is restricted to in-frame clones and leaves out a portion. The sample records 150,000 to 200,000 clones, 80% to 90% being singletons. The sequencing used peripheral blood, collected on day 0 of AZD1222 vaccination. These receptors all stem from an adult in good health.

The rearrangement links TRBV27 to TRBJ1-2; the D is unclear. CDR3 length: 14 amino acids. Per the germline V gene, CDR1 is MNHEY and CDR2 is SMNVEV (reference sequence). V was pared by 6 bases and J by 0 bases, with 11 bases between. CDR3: CASRQDGTNYGYTF. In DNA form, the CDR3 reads TGTGCCAGCAGGCAGGACGGGACTAACTATGGCTACACCTTC.

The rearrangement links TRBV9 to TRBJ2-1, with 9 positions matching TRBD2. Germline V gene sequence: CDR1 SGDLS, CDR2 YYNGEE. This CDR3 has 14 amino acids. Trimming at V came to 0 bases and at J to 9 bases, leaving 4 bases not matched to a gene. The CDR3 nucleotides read TGTGCCAGCAGCGTAGGGCTAGCGGGGACTGAGCAGTTCTTC. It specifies CASSVGLAGTEQFF.

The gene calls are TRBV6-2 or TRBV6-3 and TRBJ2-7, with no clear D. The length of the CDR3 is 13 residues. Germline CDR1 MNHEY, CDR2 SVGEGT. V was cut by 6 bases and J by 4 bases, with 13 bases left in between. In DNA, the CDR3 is TGTGCCAGCAGCATTGCCGCACTGTACGAGCAGTACGTC. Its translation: CASSIAALYEQYV.

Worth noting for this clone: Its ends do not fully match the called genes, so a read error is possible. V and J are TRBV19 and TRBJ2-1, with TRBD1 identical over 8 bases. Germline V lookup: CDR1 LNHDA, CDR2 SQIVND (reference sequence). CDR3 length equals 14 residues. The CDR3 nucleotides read TGTGCCAGTAGTTTAGAGCAGGGGGCCAATGAGCAGTTCTTC. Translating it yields CASSLEQGANEQFF. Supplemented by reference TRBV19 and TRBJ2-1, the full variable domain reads DGGITQSPKYLFRKEGQNVTLSCEQNLNHDAMYWYRQDPGQGLRLIYYSQIVNDFQKGDIAEGYSVSREKKESFPLTVTSAQKNPTAFYLCASSLEQGANEQFFGPGTRLTVL.

CDR3: CASSTPEHEKLFF. CDR3 coding DNA: TGTGCCAGTAGTACTCCGGAACATGAAAAACTGTTTTTT. This chain uses TRBV19 with TRBJ1-4, with no clear D. The V and J ends lost 4 bases and 6 bases respectively, with 9 bases between them. This CDR3 has 13 residues. Germline V gene data show CDR1 as LNHDA and CDR2 as SQIVND (reference sequence).

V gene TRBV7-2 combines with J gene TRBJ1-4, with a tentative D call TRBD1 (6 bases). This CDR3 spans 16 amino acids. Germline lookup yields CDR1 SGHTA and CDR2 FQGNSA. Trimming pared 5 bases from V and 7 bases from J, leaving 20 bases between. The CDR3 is CASSPKTGGGVEKLFF. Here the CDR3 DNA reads TGTGCCAGCAGCCCCAAGACAGGAGGTGGAGTTGAAAAACTGTTTTTT.